This T cell receptor beta chain appears in the sequencing data of a study of T cells after posttransplantation cyclophosphamide. Whole-study findings and limits: TRB clonality was highly associated with recipient CMV seropositivity and reactivation. Skin or GI-infiltrating T cells shared few TRB sequences with blood.

For this clone: Its cognate antigen is unknown.

Clones were read by immunoSEQ multiplex PCR, and TCRdb kept only the in-frame ones, dropping some. The sample records 25,000 to 30,000 clones, more than 80% being singletons. The receptor was derived from a man aged 50-60 years. The sequencing input was PBMCs.

The CDR3 sequence: CAIVVAGEIQFVVITSTDTQYF. Written as DNA, the CDR3 is TGTGCCATCGTCGTGGCAGGGGAAATCCAATTTGTAGTTATAACTAGCACAGATACGCAGTATTTT. This sequence joins TRBV10-3 and TRBJ2-3; perhaps TRBD1 as D (6 bases). The germline V gene has CDR1 ENHRY and CDR2 SYGVKD. This CDR3 has 22 residues. V shed 8 bases and J shed 0 bases, with 36 bases lying between them.